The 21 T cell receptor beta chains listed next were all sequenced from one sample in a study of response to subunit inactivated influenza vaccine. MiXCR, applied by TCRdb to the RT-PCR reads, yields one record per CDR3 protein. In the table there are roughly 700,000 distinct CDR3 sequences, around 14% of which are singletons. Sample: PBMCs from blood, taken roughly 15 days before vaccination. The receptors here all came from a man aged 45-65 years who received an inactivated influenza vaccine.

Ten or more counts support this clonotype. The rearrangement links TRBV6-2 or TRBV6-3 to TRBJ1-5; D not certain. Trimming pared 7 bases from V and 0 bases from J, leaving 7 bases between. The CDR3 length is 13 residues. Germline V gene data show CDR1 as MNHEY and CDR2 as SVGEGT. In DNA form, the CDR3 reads TGTGCCAGCACCGGATATAGCAATCAGCCCCAGCATTTT. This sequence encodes CASTGYSNQPQHF.

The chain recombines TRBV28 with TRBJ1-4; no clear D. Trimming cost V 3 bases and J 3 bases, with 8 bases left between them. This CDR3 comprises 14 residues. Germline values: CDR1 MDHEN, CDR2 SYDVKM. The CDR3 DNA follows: TGTGCCAGCAGTTTTGACTTATCTAATGAAAAACTGTTTTTT. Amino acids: CASSFDLSNEKLFF. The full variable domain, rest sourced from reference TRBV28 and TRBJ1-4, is DVKVTQSSRYLVKRTGEKVFLECVQDMDHENMFWYRQDPGLGLRLIYFSYDVKMKEKGDIPEGYSVSREKKERFSLILESASTNQTSMYLCASSFDLSNEKLFFGSGTQLSVL.

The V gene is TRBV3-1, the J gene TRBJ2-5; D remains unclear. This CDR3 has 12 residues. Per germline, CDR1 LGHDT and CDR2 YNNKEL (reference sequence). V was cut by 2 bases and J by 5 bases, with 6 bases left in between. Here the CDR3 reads CASSQRVETQYF. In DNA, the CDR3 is TGTGCCAGCAGCCAACGTGTGGAGACCCAGTACTTC.

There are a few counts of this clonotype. CDR3 amino acids: CSVLLTAHEQYF. DNA for the CDR3: TGCAGCGTACTGCTCACCGCCCACGAGCAGTACTTC. The chain carries TRBV29-1 and TRBJ2-7; D call uncertain. V was trimmed by 6 bases and J by 5 bases, leaving 14 bases between them. The germline V gene has CDR1 SQVTM and CDR2 ANQGSEA. This CDR3 has 12 residues.

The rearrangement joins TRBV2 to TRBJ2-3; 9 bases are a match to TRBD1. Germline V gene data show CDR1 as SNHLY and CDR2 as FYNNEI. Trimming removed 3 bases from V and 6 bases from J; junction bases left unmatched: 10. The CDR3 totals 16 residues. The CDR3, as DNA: TGTGCCAGCAGTGATCGGGACAGGGTTTTTGGGGATACGCAGTATTTT. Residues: CASSDRDRVFGDTQYF.

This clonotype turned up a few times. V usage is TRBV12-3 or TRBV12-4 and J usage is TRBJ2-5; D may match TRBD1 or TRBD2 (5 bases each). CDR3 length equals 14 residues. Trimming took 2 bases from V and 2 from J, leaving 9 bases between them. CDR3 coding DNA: TGTGCCAGCAGTTTATGGGACCTTCAAGAGACCCAGTACTTC. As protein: CASSLWDLQETQYF.

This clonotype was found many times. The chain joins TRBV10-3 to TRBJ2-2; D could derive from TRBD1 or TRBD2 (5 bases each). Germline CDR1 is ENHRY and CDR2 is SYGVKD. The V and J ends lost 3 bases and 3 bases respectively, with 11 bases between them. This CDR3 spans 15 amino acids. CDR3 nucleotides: TGTGCCATCAGTGAAAGGGGACGCGACACCGGGGAGCTGTTTTTT. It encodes CAISERGRDTGELFF.

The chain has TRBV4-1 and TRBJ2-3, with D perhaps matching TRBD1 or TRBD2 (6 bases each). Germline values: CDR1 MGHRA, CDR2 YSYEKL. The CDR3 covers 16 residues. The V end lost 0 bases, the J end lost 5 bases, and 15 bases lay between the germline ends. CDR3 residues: CASSQEGRGQRDTQYF. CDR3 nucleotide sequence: TGCGCCAGCAGCCAAGAGGGTCGGGGGCAGCGAGATACGCAGTATTTT.

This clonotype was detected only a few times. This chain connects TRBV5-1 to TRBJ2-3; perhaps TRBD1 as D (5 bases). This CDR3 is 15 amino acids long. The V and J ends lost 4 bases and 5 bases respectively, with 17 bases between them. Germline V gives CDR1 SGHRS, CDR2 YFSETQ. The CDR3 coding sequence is TGCGCCAGCAGCCCAGAGACAGTAGCAGTAGATACGCAGTATTTT. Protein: CASSPETVAVDTQYF.

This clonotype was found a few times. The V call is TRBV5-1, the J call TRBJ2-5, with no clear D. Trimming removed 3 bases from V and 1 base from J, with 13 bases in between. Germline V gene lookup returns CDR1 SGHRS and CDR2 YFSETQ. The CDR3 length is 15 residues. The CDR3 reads CASSSPSLSQETQYF. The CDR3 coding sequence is TGCGCCAGCAGCTCCCCCAGCCTTAGCCAAGAGACCCAGTACTTC.

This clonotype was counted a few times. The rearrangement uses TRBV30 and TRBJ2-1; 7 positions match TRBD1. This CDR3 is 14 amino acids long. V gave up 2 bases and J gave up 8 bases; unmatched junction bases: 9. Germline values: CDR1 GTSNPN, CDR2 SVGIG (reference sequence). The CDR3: CAWSRGQAGDEQFF. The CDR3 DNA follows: TGTGCCTGGAGTAGAGGACAGGCTGGGGATGAGCAGTTCTTC.

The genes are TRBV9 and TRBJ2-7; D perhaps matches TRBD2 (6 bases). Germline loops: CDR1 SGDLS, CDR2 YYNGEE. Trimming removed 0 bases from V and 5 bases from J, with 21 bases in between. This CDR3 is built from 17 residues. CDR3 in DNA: TGTGCCAGCAGCGTAGCATCGGGTGGAGGCAGGGAGGACGAGCAGTACTTC. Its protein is CASSVASGGGREDEQYF.

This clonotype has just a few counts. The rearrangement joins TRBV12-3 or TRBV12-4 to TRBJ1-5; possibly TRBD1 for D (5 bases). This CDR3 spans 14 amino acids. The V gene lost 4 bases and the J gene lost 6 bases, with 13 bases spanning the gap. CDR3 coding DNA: TGTGCCAGCAGTTCGAAGGGGTTTCGTCAGCCCCAGCATTTT. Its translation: CASSSKGFRQPQHF.

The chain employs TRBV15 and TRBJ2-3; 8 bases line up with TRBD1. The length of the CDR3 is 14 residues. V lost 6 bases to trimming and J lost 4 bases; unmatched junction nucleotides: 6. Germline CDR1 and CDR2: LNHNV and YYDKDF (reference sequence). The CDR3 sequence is CATRPQGASDTQYF. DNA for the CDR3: TGTGCCACCAGGCCGCAGGGGGCGTCAGATACGCAGTATTTT. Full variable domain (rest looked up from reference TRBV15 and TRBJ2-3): DAMVIQNPRYQVTQFGKPVTLSCSQTLNHNVMYWYQQKSSQAPKLLFHYYDKDFNNEADTPDNFQSRRPNTSFCFLDIRSPGLGDTAMYLCATRPQGASDTQYFGPGTRLTVL.

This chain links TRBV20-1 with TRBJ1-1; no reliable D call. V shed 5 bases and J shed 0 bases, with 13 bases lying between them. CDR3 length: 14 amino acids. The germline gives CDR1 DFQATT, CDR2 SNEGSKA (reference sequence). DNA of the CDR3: TGCAGTGCTCGAGTTCAAGGCTTGAACACTGAAGCTTTCTTT. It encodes CSARVQGLNTEAFF.

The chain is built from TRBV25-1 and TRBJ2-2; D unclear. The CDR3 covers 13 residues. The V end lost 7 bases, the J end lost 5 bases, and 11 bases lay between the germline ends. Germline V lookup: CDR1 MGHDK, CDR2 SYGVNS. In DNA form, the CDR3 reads TGTGCCAGCATGGGGATTGGGACCGGGGAGCTGTTTTTT. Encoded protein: CASMGIGTGELFF.

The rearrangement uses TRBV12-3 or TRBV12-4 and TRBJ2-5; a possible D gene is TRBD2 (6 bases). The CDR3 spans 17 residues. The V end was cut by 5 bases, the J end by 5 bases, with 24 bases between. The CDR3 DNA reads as TGTGCCAGCAGTCTTGCCCAACGACGGGAGCTAAGGGAGACCCAGTACTTC. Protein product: CASSLAQRRELRETQYF.

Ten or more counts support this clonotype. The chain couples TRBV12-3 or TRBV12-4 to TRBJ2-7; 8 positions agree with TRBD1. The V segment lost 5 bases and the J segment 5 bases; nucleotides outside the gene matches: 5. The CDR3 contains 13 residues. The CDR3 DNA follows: TGTGCCAGCAGTCCAGGGGGCGGGAACGAGCAGTACTTC. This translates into CASSPGGGNEQYF.

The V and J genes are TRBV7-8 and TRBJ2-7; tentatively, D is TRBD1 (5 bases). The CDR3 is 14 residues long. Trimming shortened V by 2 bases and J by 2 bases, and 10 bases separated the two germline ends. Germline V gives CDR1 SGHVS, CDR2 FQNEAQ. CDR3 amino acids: CASSLPGRPYEQYF. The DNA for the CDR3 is TGTGCCAGCAGCTTACCAGGGCGCCCCTACGAGCAGTACTTC.

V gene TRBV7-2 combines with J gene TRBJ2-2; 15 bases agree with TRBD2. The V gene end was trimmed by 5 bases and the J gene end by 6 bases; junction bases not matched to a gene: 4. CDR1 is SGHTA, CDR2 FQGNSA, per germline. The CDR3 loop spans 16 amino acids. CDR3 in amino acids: CASSLRTSGGAGELFF. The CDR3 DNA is TGTGCCAGCAGCCTAAGGACTAGCGGGGGGGCCGGGGAGCTGTTTTTT.

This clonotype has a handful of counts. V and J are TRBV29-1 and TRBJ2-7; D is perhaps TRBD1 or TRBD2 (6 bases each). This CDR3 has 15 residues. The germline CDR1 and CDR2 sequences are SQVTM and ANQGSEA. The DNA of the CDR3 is TGCAGTACCAAAAGAGGGGGGCGGCGTAACTACGAGCAGTACTTC. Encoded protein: CSTKRGGRRNYEQYF.